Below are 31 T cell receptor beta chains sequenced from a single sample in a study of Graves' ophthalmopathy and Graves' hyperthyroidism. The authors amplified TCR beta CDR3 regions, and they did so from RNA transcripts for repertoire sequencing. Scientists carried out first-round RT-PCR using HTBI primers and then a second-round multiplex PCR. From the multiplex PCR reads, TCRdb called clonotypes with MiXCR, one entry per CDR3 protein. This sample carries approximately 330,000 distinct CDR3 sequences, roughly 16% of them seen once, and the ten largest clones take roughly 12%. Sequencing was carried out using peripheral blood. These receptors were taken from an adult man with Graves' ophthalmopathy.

In DNA form, the CDR3 reads TGTGCCAGCAGCATGACAGGCGTCCGGCACACTGAAGCTTTCTTT. Encoded protein: CASSMTGVRHTEAFF. V is TRBV12-3 or TRBV12-4 and J is TRBJ1-1, with TRBD1 as a possible D gene (6 bases). The CDR3 totals 15 residues. With 6 bases removed from V and 3 bases from J, the gap between germline ends came to 17 bases.

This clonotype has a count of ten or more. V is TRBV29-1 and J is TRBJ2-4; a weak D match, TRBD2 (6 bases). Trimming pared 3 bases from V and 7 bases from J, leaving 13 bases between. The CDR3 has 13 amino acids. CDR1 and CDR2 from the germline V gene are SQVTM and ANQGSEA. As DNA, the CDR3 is TGCAGCGTTGACGTCCGCGGGGAGAACATTCAGTACTTC. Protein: CSVDVRGENIQYF.

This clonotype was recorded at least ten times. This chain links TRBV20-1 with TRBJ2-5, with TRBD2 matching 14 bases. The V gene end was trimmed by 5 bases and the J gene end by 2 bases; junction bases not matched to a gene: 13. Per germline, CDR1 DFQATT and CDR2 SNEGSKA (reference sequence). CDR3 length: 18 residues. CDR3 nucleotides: TGCAGTGCTCTTATGGGACTAGCGGGAGTCTTAGGGCAAGAGACCCAGTACTTC. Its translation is CSALMGLAGVLGQETQYF.

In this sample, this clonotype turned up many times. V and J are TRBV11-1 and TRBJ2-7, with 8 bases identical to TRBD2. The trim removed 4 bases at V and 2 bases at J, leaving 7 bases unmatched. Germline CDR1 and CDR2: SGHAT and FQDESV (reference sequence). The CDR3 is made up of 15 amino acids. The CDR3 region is CASSSAGDAAYEQYF. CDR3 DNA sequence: TGTGCCAGCAGCTCAGCGGGGGATGCGGCCTACGAGCAGTACTTC.

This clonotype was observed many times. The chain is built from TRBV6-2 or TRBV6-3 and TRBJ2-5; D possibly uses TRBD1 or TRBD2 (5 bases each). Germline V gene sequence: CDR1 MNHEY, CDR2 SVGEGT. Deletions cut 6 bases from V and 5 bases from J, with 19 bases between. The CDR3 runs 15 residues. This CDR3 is CASRIIGAGRETQYF. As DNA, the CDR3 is TGTGCCAGCAGGATTATCGGGGCAGGGCGGGAGACCCAGTACTTC.

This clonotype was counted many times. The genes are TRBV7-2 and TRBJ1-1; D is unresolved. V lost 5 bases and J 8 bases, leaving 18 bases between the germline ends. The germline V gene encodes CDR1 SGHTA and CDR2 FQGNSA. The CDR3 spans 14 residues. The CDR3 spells CASSPALIAPEAFF. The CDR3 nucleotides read TGTGCCAGCAGCCCCGCCTTAATTGCCCCAGAAGCTTTCTTT.

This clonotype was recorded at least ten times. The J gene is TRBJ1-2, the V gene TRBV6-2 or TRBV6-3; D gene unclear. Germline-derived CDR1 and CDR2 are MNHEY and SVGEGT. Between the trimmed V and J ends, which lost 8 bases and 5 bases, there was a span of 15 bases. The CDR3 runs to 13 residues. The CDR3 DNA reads TGTGCCAGCCGTTTAACGACCGGGTATGGCTACACCTTC. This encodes CASRLTTGYGYTF.

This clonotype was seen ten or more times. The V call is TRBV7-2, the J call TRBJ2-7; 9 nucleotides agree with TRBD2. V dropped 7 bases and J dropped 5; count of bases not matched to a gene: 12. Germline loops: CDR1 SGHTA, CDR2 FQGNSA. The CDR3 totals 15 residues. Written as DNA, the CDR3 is TGTGCCAGCAAGGAGCAGGGCGGGGGGGCGGACGAGCAGTACTTC. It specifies CASKEQGGGADEQYF.

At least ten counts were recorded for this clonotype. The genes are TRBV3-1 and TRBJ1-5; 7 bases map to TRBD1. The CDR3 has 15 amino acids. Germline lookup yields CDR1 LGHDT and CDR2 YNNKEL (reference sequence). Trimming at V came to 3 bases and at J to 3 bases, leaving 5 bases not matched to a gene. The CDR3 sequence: CASSQDDRVNQPQHF. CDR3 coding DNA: TGTGCCAGCAGCCAGGACGACAGGGTCAATCAGCCCCAGCATTTT. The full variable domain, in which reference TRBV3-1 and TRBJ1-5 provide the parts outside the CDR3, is DTAVSQTPKYLVTQMGNDKSIKCEQNLGHDTMYWYKQDSKKFLKIMFSYNNKELIINETVPNRFSPKSPDKAHLNLHINSLELGDSAVYFCASSQDDRVNQPQHFGDGTRLSIL.

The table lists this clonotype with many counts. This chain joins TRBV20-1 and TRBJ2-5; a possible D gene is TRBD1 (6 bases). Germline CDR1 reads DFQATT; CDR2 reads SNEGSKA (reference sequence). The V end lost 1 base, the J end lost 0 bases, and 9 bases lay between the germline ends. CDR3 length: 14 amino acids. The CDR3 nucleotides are TGCAGTGCTAGAGTATGGGACAACCAAGAGACCCAGTACTTC. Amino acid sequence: CSARVWDNQETQYF.

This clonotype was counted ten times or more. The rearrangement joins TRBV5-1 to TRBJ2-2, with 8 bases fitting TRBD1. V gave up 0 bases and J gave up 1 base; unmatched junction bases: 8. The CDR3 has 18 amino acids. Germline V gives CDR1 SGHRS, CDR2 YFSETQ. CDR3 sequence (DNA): TGCGCCAGCAGCTTGGCGTTAGGGACAGGCCTGAACACCGGGGAGCTGTTTTTT. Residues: CASSLALGTGLNTGELFF.

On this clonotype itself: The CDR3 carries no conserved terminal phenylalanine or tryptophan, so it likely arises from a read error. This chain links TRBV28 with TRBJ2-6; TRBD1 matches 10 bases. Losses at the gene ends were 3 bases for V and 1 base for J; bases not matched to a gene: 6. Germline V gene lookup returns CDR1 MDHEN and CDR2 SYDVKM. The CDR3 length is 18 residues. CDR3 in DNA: TGTGCCAGCAGTTTGCTGGGACAGGGGAGGTCTGGGGCCAACGTCCTGACTATC. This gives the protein CASSLLGQGRSGANVLTI.

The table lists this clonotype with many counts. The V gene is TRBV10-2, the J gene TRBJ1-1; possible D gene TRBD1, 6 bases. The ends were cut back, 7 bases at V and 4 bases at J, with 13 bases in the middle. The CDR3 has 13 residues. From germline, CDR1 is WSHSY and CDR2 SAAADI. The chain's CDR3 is CASTQGESTEAFF. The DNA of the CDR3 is TGCGCCAGCACACAGGGTGAGAGCACTGAAGCTTTCTTT.

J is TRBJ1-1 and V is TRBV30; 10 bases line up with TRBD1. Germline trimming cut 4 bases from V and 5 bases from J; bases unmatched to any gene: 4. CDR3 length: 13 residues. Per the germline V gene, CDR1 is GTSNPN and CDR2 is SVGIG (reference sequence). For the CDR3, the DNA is TGTGCCTGGACGGACAGGGGGTTGACTGAAGCTTTCTTT. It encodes CAWTDRGLTEAFF.

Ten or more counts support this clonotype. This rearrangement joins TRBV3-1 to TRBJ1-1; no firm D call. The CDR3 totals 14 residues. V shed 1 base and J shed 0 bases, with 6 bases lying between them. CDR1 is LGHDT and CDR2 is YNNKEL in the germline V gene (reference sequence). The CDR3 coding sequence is TGTGCCAGCAGCCAAGGATCGCTGAACACTGAAGCTTTCTTT. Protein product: CASSQGSLNTEAFF.

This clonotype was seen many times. The CDR3: CASNGGLSSGANVLTF. Here the CDR3 DNA reads TGTGCCAGCAACGGTGGACTTAGCTCTGGGGCCAACGTCCTGACTTTC. J is TRBJ2-6 and V is TRBV28; a weak D match, TRBD2 (5 bases). Germline CDR1 and CDR2: MDHEN and SYDVKM. The CDR3 has 16 residues. Trimming cost V 7 bases and J 0 bases, with 13 bases left between them.

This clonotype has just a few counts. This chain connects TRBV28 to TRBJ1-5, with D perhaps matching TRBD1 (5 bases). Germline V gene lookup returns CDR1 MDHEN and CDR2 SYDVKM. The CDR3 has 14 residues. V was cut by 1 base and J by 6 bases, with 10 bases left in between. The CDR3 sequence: CASSLSPRGQPQHF. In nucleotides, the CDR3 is TGTGCCAGCAGTTTATCACCAAGGGGTCAGCCCCAGCATTTT.

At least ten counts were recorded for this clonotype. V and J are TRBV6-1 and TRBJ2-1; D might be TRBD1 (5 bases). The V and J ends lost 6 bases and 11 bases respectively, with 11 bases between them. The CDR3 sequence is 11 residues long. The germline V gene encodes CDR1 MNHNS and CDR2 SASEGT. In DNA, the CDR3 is TGTGCCAGCAGCCAGGGTAGTCAGCAGTTCTTC. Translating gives CASSQGSQQFF.

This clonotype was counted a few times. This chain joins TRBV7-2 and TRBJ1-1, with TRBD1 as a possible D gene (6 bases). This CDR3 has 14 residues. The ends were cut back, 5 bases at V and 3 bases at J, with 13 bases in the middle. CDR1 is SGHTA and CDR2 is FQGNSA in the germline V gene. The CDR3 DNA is TGTGCCAGCAGCCCTCTACAGGGCTACACTGAAGCTTTCTTT. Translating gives CASSPLQGYTEAFF.

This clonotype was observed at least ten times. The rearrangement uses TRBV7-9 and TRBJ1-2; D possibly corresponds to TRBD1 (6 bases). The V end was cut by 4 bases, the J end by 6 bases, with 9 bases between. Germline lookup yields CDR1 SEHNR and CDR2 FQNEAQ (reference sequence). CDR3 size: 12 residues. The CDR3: CASSWDINGYTF. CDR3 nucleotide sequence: TGTGCCAGCAGCTGGGACATCAATGGCTACACCTTC.

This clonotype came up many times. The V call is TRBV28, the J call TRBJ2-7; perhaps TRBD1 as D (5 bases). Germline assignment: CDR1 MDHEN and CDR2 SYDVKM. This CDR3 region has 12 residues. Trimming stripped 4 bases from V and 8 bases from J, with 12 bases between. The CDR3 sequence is CASSWGSMKQYF. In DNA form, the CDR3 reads TGTGCCAGCAGTTGGGGCAGTATGAAGCAGTACTTC.

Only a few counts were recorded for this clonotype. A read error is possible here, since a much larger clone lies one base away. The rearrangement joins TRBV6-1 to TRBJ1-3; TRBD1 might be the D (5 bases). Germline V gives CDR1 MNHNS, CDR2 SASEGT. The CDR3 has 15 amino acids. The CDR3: CVSGRRGSFGNTIYF. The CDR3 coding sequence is TGTGTCAGCGGCCGCCGGGGGTCTTTTGGAAACACCATATATTTT.

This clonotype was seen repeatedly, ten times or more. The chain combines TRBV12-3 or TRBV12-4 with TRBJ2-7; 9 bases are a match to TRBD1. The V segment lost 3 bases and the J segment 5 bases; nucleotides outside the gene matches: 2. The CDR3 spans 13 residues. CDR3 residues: CASSFRTGDEQYF. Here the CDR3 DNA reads TGTGCCAGCAGTTTTCGGACAGGGGACGAGCAGTACTTC.

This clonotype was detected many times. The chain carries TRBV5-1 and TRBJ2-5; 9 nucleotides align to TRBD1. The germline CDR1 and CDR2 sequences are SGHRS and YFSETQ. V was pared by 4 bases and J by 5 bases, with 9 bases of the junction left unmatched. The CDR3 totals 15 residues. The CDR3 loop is CASSTTGTGIETQYF. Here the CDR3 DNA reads TGCGCCAGCAGCACAACCGGGACAGGGATCGAGACCCAGTACTTC.

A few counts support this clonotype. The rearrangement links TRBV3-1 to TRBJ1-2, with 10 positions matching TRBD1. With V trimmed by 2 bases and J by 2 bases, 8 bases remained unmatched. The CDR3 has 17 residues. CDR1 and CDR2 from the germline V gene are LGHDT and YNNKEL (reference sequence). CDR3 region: CASSQPPGQGLNYGYTF. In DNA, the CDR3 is TGTGCCAGCAGCCAACCCCCGGGACAGGGGTTAAACTATGGCTACACCTTC.

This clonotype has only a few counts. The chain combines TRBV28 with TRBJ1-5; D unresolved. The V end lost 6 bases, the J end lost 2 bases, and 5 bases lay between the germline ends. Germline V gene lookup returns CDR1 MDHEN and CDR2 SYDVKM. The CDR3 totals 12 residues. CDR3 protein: CASRRGNQPQHF. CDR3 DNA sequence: TGTGCCAGCAGGCGGGGCAATCAGCCCCAGCATTTT.

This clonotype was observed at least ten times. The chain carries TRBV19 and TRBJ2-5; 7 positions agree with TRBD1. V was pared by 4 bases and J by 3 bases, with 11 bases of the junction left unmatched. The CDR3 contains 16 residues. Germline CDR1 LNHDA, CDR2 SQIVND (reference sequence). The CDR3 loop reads CASSRGERTGKETQYF. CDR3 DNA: TGTGCCAGTAGTAGAGGGGAAAGGACAGGCAAAGAGACCCAGTACTTC.

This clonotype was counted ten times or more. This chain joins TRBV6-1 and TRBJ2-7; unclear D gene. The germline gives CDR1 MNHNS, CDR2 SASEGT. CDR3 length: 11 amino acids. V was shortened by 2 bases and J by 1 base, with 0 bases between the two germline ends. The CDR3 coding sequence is TGTGCCAGCAGTGAATCCTACGAGCAGTACTTC. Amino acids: CASSESYEQYF.

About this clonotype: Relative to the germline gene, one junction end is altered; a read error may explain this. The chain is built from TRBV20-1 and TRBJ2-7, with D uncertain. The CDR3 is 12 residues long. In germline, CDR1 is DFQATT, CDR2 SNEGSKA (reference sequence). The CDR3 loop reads CSASLISNEQYF. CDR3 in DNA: TGCAGTGCTTCCTTGATCTCCAACGAGCAGTACTTC.

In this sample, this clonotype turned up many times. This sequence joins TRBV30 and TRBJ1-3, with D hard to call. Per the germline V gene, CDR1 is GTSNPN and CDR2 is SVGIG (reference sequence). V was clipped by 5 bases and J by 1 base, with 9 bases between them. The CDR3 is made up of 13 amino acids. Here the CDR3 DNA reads TGTGCCTGGGACCCCCGTTCTGGAAACACCATATATTTT. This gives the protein CAWDPRSGNTIYF.

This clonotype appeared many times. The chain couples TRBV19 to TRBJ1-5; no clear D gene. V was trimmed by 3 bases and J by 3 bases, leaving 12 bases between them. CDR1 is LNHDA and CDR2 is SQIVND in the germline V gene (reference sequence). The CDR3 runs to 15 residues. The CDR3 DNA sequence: TGTGCCAGTAGTATGGGTTTGGGTATCAATCAGCCCCAGCATTTT. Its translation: CASSMGLGINQPQHF.